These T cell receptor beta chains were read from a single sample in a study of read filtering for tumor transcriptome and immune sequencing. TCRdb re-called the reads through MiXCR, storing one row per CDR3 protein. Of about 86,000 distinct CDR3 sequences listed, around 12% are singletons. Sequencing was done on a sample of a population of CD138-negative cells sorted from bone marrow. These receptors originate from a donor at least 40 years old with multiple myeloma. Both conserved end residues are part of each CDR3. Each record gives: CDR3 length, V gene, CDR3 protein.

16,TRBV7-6,CASSLVEGGPPDTQYF
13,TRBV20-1,CSVPPGLNTEAFF
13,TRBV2,CASTGVSGNTIYF
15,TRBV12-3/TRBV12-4,CASSFWDRAYNEQFF
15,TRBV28,CASSPNMDRGETQYF
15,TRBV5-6,CASSLRVGWDSPLHF
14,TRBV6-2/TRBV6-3,CASLDRASSYEQYF
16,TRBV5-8,CASSWGEGSSYNEQFF
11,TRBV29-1,CSGFTNYGYTF
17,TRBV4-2,CASSPGTSGSSYNEQFF
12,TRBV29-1,CSVEQGADTQYF
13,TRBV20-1,CSAQGQPNQPQRF
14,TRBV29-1,CSVSGGLGTGELFF
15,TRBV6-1,CASSEDRRYTGGLFF
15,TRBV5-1,CASSELPGQGSEAFF